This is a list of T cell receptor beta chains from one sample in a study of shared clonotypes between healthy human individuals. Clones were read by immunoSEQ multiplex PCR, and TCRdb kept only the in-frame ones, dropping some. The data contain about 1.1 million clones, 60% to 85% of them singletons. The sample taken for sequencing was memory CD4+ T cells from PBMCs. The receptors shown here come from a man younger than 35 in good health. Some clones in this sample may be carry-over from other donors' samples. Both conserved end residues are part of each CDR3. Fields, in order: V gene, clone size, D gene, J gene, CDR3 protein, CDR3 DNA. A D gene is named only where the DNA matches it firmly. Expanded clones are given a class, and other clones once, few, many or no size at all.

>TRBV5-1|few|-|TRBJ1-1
CASSSIQFTEVAFF
TGCGCCAGCAGCTCGATACAATTCACTGAGGTAGCTTTCTTT
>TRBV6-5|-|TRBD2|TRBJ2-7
CASRTSGSYEQYF
TGTGCCAGCAGGACTAGCGGCTCCTACGAGCAGTACTTC
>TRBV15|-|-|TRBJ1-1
CATSRGGEGNTEAFF
TGTGCCACCAGCAGAGGAGGGGAGGGGAACACTGAAGCTTTCTTT
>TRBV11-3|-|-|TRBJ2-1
CASSSQTASSYNEQFF
TGTGCCAGCAGCTCGCAGACCGCGAGCTCCTACAATGAGCAGTTCTTC
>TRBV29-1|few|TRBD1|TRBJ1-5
CSVSTGIWQPQHF
TGCAGCGTCTCGACAGGGATATGGCAGCCCCAGCATTTT
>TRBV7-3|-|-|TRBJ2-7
CASSLRGGGYEQYF
TGTGCCAGCAGCTTAAGGGGTGGGGGATACGAGCAGTACTTC
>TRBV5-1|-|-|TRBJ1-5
CASSLYGDGNQPQHF
TGCGCCAGCAGCTTGTATGGGGACGGGAATCAGCCCCAGCATTTT
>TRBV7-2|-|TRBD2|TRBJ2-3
CASSERLAGRTDTQYF
TGTGCCAGCAGCGAGCGACTAGCGGGGCGCACAGATACGCAGTATTTT
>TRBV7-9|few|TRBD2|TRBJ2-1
CASSLNLLAAYNEQFF
TGTGCCAGCAGCTTAAATTTACTAGCGGCCTACAATGAGCAGTTCTTC
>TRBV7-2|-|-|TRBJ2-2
CASSPLGWDVNTGELFF
TGTGCCAGCAGCCCCCTGGGGTGGGACGTAAACACCGGGGAGCTGTTTTTT
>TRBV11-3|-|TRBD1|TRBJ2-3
CASRKGGETDTQYF
TGTGCCAGCAGAAAAGGGGGCGAGACAGATACGCAGTATTTT
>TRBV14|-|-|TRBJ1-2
CASSQGQWGLSYGYTF
TGTGCCAGCAGCCAAGGGCAGTGGGGGTTGTCCTATGGCTACACCTTC
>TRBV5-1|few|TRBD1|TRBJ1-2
CASSLGGQSYGYTF
TGCGCCAGCAGCCTTGGGGGACAGTCCTATGGCTACACCTTC
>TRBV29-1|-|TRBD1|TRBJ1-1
CSVVGQGNTEAFF
TGCAGCGTAGTCGGACAGGGGAACACTGAAGCTTTCTTT
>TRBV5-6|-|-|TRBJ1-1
CASSFIEAFF
TGTGCCAGCAGCTTCATTGAAGCTTTCTTT
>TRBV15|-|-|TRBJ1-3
CATGRETGMGAGNTIYF
TGTGCCACCGGACGCGAGACGGGGATGGGAGCGGGAAACACCATATATTTT
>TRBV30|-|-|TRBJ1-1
CAWKTGLNTEAFF
TGTGCCTGGAAGACCGGGTTAAACACTGAAGCTTTCTTT
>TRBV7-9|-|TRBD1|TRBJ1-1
CASLQGDTEAFF
TGTGCCAGCCTTCAGGGGGACACTGAAGCTTTCTTT
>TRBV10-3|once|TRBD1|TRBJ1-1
CAISAPDREGRAFF
TGTGCCATCAGTGCCCCGGACAGGGAGGGACGCGCTTTCTTT
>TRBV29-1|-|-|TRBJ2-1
CSVGDPWAYNEQFF
TGCAGCGTTGGGGACCCATGGGCCTACAATGAGCAGTTCTTC
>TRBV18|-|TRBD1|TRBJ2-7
CASSRDSVSYEQYF
TGTGCCAGCTCACGGGACAGTGTCTCCTACGAGCAGTACTTC
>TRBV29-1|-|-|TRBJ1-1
CSVGTGSTEAFF
TGCAGCGTTGGTACAGGGAGCACTGAAGCTTTCTTT
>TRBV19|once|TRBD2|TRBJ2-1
CASSIEGTILNEQFF
TGTGCCAGTAGTATAGAGGGGACTATTCTCAATGAGCAGTTCTTC
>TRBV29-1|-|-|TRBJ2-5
CSVDGQLQETQYF
TGCAGCGTTGATGGGCAGTTACAAGAGACCCAGTACTTC
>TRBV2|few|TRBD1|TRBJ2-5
CASSIQGEETQYF
TGTGCCAGCAGTATTCAGGGGGAAGAGACCCAGTACTTC
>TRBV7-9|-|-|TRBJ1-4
CASSLWETNEKLFF
TGTGCCAGCAGCTTATGGGAAACTAATGAAAAACTGTTTTTT
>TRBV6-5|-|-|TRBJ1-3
CASTTRRGNTIYF
TGTGCCAGTACGACTCGGAGGGGAAACACCATATATTTT
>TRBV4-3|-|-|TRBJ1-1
CASSQGPAVGTEAFF
TGCGCCAGCAGCCAAGGACCGGCCGTCGGTACTGAAGCTTTCTTT
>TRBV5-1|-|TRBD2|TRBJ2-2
CASSASLAGNTGELFF
TGCGCCAGCAGCGCGAGCCTAGCGGGCAACACCGGGGAGCTGTTTTTT
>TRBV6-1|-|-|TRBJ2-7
CASSERGGPYEQYF
TGTGCCAGCAGTGAACGGGGAGGTCCCTACGAGCAGTACTTC
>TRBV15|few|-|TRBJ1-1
CATSRERMNTEAFF
TGTGCCACCAGCAGAGAACGGATGAACACTGAAGCTTTCTTT
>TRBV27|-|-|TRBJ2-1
CASSLSRVVSYNEQFF
TGTGCCAGCAGTTTATCGAGGGTGGTCTCCTACAATGAGCAGTTCTTC
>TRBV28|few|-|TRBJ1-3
CASRAPGNTIYF
TGTGCCAGTAGGGCCCCTGGAAACACCATATATTTT
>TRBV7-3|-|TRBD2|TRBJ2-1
CASSLSGRIDEQFF
TGTGCCAGCAGCTTAAGCGGGAGGATCGATGAGCAGTTCTTC
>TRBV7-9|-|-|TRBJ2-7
CASSSPSYEQYF
TGTGCCAGCAGCTCCCCCTCCTACGAGCAGTACTTC
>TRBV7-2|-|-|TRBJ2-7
CASSPTRVFSRQYF
TGTGCCAGCAGCCCCACGCGGGTATTTTCGAGGCAGTACTTC
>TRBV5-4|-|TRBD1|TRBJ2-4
CASSPGQFVAKNIQYF
TGTGCCAGCAGCCCGGGACAGTTTGTAGCCAAAAACATTCAGTACTTC
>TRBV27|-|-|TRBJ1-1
CASSLSVYTEAFF
TGTGCCAGCAGTTTATCGGTGTACACTGAAGCTTTCTTT